The 30 T cell receptor beta chains reported below all come from one sample, sequenced in a study of blood T cell repertoires in COVID-19. Libraries were prepared by immunoSEQ multiplex PCR; TCRdb keeps only in-frame clonotypes and omits some of them. The table lists under 200,000 clones, around 83% of them singletons. Sequencing input: PBMCs or T cells enriched from blood (not recorded which). The receptors come from a woman aged 45-59 years in a cohort exposed to, infected with or recovered from COVID-19 (not recorded which).

This chain links TRBV7-2 with TRBJ2-7, with D perhaps TRBD1 (5 bases). The CDR3 is 14 amino acids. The germline CDR1 and CDR2 sequences are SGHTA and FQGNSA. The V and J ends lost 6 bases and 6 bases respectively, with 18 bases between them. CDR3 DNA: TGTGCCAGCAGTTCAAGGGGTGTCGGTGGCGAGCAGTACTTC. Translation: CASSSRGVGGEQYF.

The V and J genes are TRBV9 and TRBJ2-7, with 9 bases fitting TRBD1. V shed 4 bases and J 5 bases; nucleotides not matched to a gene: 7. The germline gives CDR1 SGDLS, CDR2 YYNGEE. The CDR3 loop spans 14 amino acids. The CDR3 sequence: CASSTRDRAHEQYF. Here the CDR3 DNA reads TGTGCCAGCAGCACCAGGGACAGGGCCCACGAGCAGTACTTC.

The rearrangement joins TRBV3-1 (or the pseudogene TRBV3-2) to TRBJ2-3; tentative D call: TRBD2 (6 bases). The CDR3 covers 16 residues. CDR1 and CDR2 from the germline V gene are LGHDT and YNNKEL (reference sequence). V shed 4 bases and J shed 0 bases, with 14 bases lying between them. The CDR3 reads CASSPGYGGSTDTQYF. The CDR3 DNA reads as TGTGCCAGCAGCCCAGGGTACGGGGGAAGCACAGATACGCAGTATTTT.

The chain combines TRBV10-3 with TRBJ2-7; 8 nucleotides match TRBD2. Germline lookup yields CDR1 ENHRY and CDR2 SYGVKD. The junction had 5 bases not matched to a gene; V was cut back by 5 bases and J by 2 bases. The CDR3 contains 14 residues. The CDR3 spells CAISTSGNPYEQYF. The CDR3 nucleotides read TGTGCCATCAGTACTAGCGGTAACCCCTACGAGCAGTACTTC.

The CDR3 region is CASRVAPGGGELFF. CDR3 DNA: TGCGCCAGCAGAGTAGCGCCCGGGGGCGGGGAGCTGTTTTTT. The chain uses TRBV5-1 and TRBJ2-2, with TRBD2 as a possible D gene (6 bases). Trimming shortened V by 5 bases and J by 7 bases, and 15 bases separated the two germline ends. The CDR3 runs to 14 residues. Germline CDR1 and CDR2: SGHRS and YFSETQ.

The CDR3 DNA reads TGTGCCACCGGACAGGGCGACTACGAGCAGTACTTC. As protein: CATGQGDYEQYF. The rearrangement links TRBV10-3 to TRBJ2-7, with 8 bases fitting TRBD1. Germline values: CDR1 ENHRY, CDR2 SYGVKD. The CDR3 loop spans 12 amino acids. Unmatched junction bases numbered 5, after V lost 10 bases and J lost 3 bases.

The V gene is TRBV7-8, the J gene TRBJ2-6, with 7 bases that match TRBD2. The CDR3 contains 16 residues. Germline CDR1 SGHVS, CDR2 FQNEAQ. V shed 5 bases, J shed 4 bases, and the junction held 8 bases outside the gene matches. CDR3 residues: CASSPIGGTGANVLTF. CDR3 coding DNA: TGTGCCAGCAGCCCGATCGGGGGGACCGGGGCCAACGTCCTGACTTTC.

The CDR3 nucleotides read TGTGCCAGCAGTCCGGGGAGCTATGGCTACACCTTC. It translates to CASSPGSYGYTF. J is TRBJ1-2 and V is TRBV28; unclear D gene. V was clipped by 5 bases and J by 4 bases, with 8 bases between them. The CDR3 runs 12 residues. Germline lookup yields CDR1 MDHEN and CDR2 SYDVKM.

The J gene is TRBJ1-1, the V gene TRBV5-8, with 7 bases lining up with TRBD1. The V gene's germline CDR1 is SGHTS and CDR2 YDEGEE. The CDR3 loop spans 17 amino acids. V gave up 3 bases and J gave up 0 bases; unmatched junction bases: 11. CDR3 nucleotide sequence: TGTGCCAGCAGCTGGATGGGACAGATTAATATGAACACTGAAGCTTTCTTT. This encodes CASSWMGQINMNTEAFF.

The genes are TRBV19 and TRBJ2-7; 8 bases match TRBD2. Losses at the gene ends were 6 bases for V and 7 bases for J; bases not matched to a gene: 8. CDR1 is LNHDA and CDR2 is SQIVND in the germline V gene (reference sequence). This CDR3 has 13 residues. In DNA form, the CDR3 reads TGTGCCAGTAGACGAGCGGGAGCAAGAGAGCAGTACTTC. This codes for CASRRAGAREQYF.

This chain connects TRBV19 to TRBJ1-5; D perhaps matches TRBD1 (6 bases). This CDR3 is 16 amino acids long. Trimming stripped 5 bases from V and 7 bases from J, with 21 bases between. Germline lookup yields CDR1 LNHDA and CDR2 SQIVND (reference sequence). The CDR3: CASSREAGGPRQPQHF. The CDR3 DNA is TGTGCCAGTAGTCGGGAGGCCGGGGGCCCCAGGCAGCCCCAGCATTTT.

This chain uses TRBV28 with TRBJ1-1; 10 bases fit TRBD1. Germline assignment: CDR1 MDHEN and CDR2 SYDVKM. The CDR3 has 15 amino acids. With V trimmed by 6 bases and J by 3 bases, 7 bases remained unmatched. The CDR3 sequence: CASSPADRGDTEAFF. Here the CDR3 DNA reads TGTGCCAGCAGCCCGGCGGACAGGGGGGACACTGAAGCTTTCTTT.

The CDR3 sequence is CASSLFRGGGVSYEQYF. In nucleotides, the CDR3 is TGTGCCAGCAGTTTATTCCGGGGTGGGGGGGTCTCCTACGAGCAGTACTTC. The J gene is TRBJ2-7, the V gene TRBV27, with 7 positions matching TRBD2. This CDR3 comprises 17 residues. V gave up 1 base and J gave up 0 bases; unmatched junction bases: 9. Looked up from germline, CDR1 is MNHEY and CDR2 is SMNVEV (reference sequence).

The genes are TRBV25-1 and TRBJ1-6; the match to TRBD1 covers 7 bases. Germline CDR1 is MGHDK and CDR2 is SYGVNS. After removal of 4 bases from V and 3 bases from J, the junction contained 3 bases not matched to a gene. The CDR3 contains 15 residues. The chain's CDR3 is CASSGQGDYNSPLHF. The CDR3 coding sequence is TGTGCCAGCAGTGGCCAGGGGGACTATAATTCACCCCTCCACTTT.

The chain carries TRBV10-1 and TRBJ2-3, with TRBD1 matching over 7 bases. The CDR3 sequence is 14 residues long. Looked up from germline, CDR1 is WNHNN and CDR2 is SYGVQD (reference sequence). V lost 7 bases and J lost 1; bases outside the gene matches: 5. Here the CDR3 reads CASKAGTGTDTQYF. Here the CDR3 DNA reads TGCGCCAGCAAAGCCGGGACAGGCACAGATACGCAGTATTTT.

V usage is TRBV5-1 and J usage is TRBJ2-5; 7 nucleotides align to TRBD1. This CDR3 is 16 amino acids long. V lost 0 bases to trimming and J lost 0 bases; unmatched junction nucleotides: 5. Germline V gene data show CDR1 as SGHRS and CDR2 as YFSETQ. Here the CDR3 DNA reads TGCGCCAGCAGCTTGGTTACAGGGGAGTACCAAGAGACCCAGTACTTC. Residues: CASSLVTGEYQETQYF.

This chain joins TRBV10-3 and TRBJ2-1; the D gene is possibly TRBD2 (6 bases). The germline CDR1 and CDR2 sequences are ENHRY and SYGVKD. With 0 bases removed from V and 2 bases from J, the gap between germline ends came to 11 bases. There are 16 residues in the CDR3. This CDR3 is CAISESGGKTYNEQFF. CDR3 bases: TGTGCCATCAGTGAGTCTGGCGGGAAGACCTACAATGAGCAGTTCTTC.

The J gene is TRBJ1-4, the V gene TRBV5-5; D possibly corresponds to TRBD1 (6 bases). CDR3 size: 15 residues. Trimming stripped 0 bases from V and 6 bases from J, with 12 bases between. Germline values: CDR1 SGHKS, CDR2 YYEKEE (reference sequence). The CDR3 is CASSLEGRGDEKLFF. For the CDR3, the DNA is TGTGCCAGCAGCTTGGAGGGCAGGGGTGATGAAAAACTGTTTTTT.

Only a few counts were recorded for this clone. This chain connects TRBV6-5 to TRBJ2-1; 9 bases line up with TRBD1. Losses at the gene ends were 11 bases for V and 5 bases for J; bases not matched to a gene: 10. The CDR3 consists of 14 residues. Germline CDR1 reads MNHEY; CDR2 reads SVGAGI. CDR3 sequence: CAAGRDRVNNEQFF. CDR3 coding DNA: TGTGCCGCAGGTCGGGACAGGGTTAACAATGAGCAGTTCTTC.

This clone was observed many times. The gene calls are TRBV7-2 and TRBJ1-5; D gene unclear. CDR1 SGHTA and CDR2 FQGNSA come from the germline V gene. The CDR3 covers 14 residues. V lost 2 bases to trimming and J lost 4 bases, with 9 bases between them. As DNA, the CDR3 is TGTGCCAGCAGCTTAAAGGGAGGAAATCAGCCCCAGCATTTT. This encodes CASSLKGGNQPQHF.

This clone rates as medium-sized. The rearrangement joins TRBV5-8 to TRBJ2-2, with 8 bases aligning to TRBD1. Losses at the gene ends were 10 bases for V and 6 bases for J; bases not matched to a gene: 2. The CDR3 is made up of 11 amino acids. CDR1 is SGHTS and CDR2 is YDEGEE in the germline V gene. CDR3 DNA: TGTGCCGAACAGGGGGCCGGGGAGCTGTTTTTT. Protein product: CAEQGAGELFF.

CDR3 protein: CASSLGGGGYGYTF. CDR3 in DNA: TGTGCCAGCAGTCTCGGGGGAGGGGGCTATGGCTACACCTTC. This chain links TRBV28 with TRBJ1-2, with D possibly TRBD1 on 6 matching bases. The length of the CDR3 is 14 residues. Trimming took off 5 bases at V and 4 bases at J, with 14 bases between the two ends. The germline CDR1 and CDR2 sequences are MDHEN and SYDVKM.

The chain carries TRBV7-6 and TRBJ2-7; 8 bases line up with TRBD2. The CDR3 totals 16 residues. Trimming at V came to 5 bases and at J to 1 base, leaving 10 bases not matched to a gene. Looked up from germline, CDR1 is SGHVS and CDR2 is FNYEAQ. The CDR3 region is CASSLRDSGESYEQYF. CDR3 DNA sequence: TGTGCCAGCAGCCTTCGTGATAGCGGGGAGTCCTACGAGCAGTACTTC.

The rearrangement links TRBV29-1 to TRBJ1-2; D remains ambiguous. Germline V gene sequence: CDR1 SQVTM, CDR2 ANQGSEA. V was pared by 2 bases and J by 0 bases, with 7 bases between. There are 13 residues in the CDR3. CDR3 amino acids: CSVELTANYGYTF. The CDR3 nucleotides read TGCAGCGTTGAACTTACAGCTAACTATGGCTACACCTTC. The whole variable domain, remainder taken from reference TRBV29-1 and TRBJ1-2, is SAVISQKPSRDICQRGTSLTIQCQVDSQVTMMFWYRQQPGQSLTLIATANQGSEATYESGFVIDKFPISRPNLTFSTLTVSNMSPEDSSIYLCSVELTANYGYTFGSGTRLTVV.

This clone was detected only once. This sequence joins TRBV7-6 and TRBJ1-2; D is uncertain. CDR1 and CDR2 (germline): SGHVS, FNYEAQ. V was pared by 4 bases and J by 3 bases, with 24 bases between. CDR3 size: 18 residues. CDR3 DNA: TGTGCCAGCAGCTCCACGATCGGGTGGAGCAGCAAAGACTATGGCTACACCTTC. Its translation is CASSSTIGWSSKDYGYTF. The variable domain in full, with the rest retrieved from reference TRBV7-6 and TRBJ1-2, is GAGVSQSPRYKVTKRGQDVALRCDPISGHVSLYWYRQALGQGPEFLTYFNYEAQQDKSGLPNDRFSAERPEGSISTLTIQRTEQRDSAMYRCASSSTIGWSSKDYGYTFGSGTRLTVV.

The CDR3 loop reads CASSSFHTTNTEAFF. CDR3 DNA: TGTGCCAGCAGCTCCTTTCATACTACGAACACTGAAGCTTTCTTT. V and J are TRBV5-4 and TRBJ1-1; D ambiguous. Germline values: CDR1 SGHNT, CDR2 YYREEE (reference sequence). The CDR3 is 15 amino acids. With 3 bases removed from V and 1 base from J, the gap between germline ends came to 13 bases.

This chain joins TRBV3-1 (or the pseudogene TRBV3-2) and TRBJ1-5, with 7 positions matching TRBD1. Germline V gene data show CDR1 as LGHDT and CDR2 as YNNKEL (reference sequence). There are 23 residues in the CDR3. J was trimmed by 0 bases and V by 1 base; bases with no gene match: 24. In nucleotides, the CDR3 is TGTGCCAGCAGCCAAGTTCACAGCAGTTCGGGGGCCCTCAGGGGGTATAGCAATCAGCCCCAGCATTTT. Translated: CASSQVHSSSGALRGYSNQPQHF.

The rearrangement links TRBV7-9 to TRBJ1-3; tentative D call: TRBD1 (5 bases). The CDR3 covers 16 residues. Trimming stripped 2 bases from V and 0 bases from J, with 11 bases between. From germline, CDR1 is SEHNR and CDR2 FQNEAQ (reference sequence). CDR3 bases: TGTGCCAGCAGCTTATTTTCAGGGAACTCTGGAAACACCATATATTTT. Encoded protein: CASSLFSGNSGNTIYF.

The J gene is TRBJ1-3, the V gene TRBV4-2; D not resolved. Germline lookup yields CDR1 LGHNA and CDR2 YNFKEQ. CDR3 length: 15 residues. V shed 0 bases and J shed 0 bases, with 6 bases lying between them. The CDR3 is CASSQDGSSGNTIYF. Here the CDR3 DNA reads TGTGCCAGCAGCCAAGATGGGAGCTCTGGAAACACCATATATTTT.

This clone was picked up one time. Within the sample, other DNA sequences also encode this same CDR3. The chain carries TRBV7-2 and TRBJ2-5, with D tentatively TRBD2 (6 bases). CDR3 size: 14 residues. Germline CDR1 SGHTA, CDR2 FQGNSA. The germline V and J ends were trimmed by 3 bases and 5 bases, with 13 bases remaining between them. In nucleotides, the CDR3 is TGTGCCAGCAGCTTCTTGGGGGGATCGGAGACCCAGTACTTC. Amino acid sequence: CASSFLGGSETQYF.